These 2 T cell receptor beta chains were all obtained from the same sample, sequenced in a study of CD8 T cells in ankylosing spondylitis (dated 2017 in TCRdb). Libraries were constructed by 5' RACE. Data came from an Illumina HiSeq 2500. The public reads were reanalyzed by TCRdb: fastp trimming at Q25, MiXCR alignment, in-frame beta chains only. Entries that share a CDR3 protein sequence are merged under the most common genes and DNA. The sample profile shows about 340,000 distinct CDR3 sequences; roughly 15% of them were found once. The ten biggest clones cover around 1% of the sample. Sequenced sample: blood, either unsorted or a sorted T cell fraction (not recorded which). Receptors were obtained from a male donor with ankylosing spondylitis or in good health (not recorded which).

The V and J genes are TRBV10-3 and TRBJ2-3, with 14 bases fitting TRBD2. Losses at the gene ends were 8 bases for V and 6 bases for J; bases not matched to a gene: 16. CDR3 length: 18 amino acids. Germline V gives CDR1 ENHRY, CDR2 SYGVKD. The CDR3, as DNA: TGTGCCATCTCGACAACCGGGACTAGCGGGAGAACGGGGGATACGCAGTATTTT. This encodes CAISTTGTSGRTGDTQYF.

The V and J genes are TRBV5-1 and TRBJ2-7, with 7 bases lining up with TRBD1. Germline V gene data show CDR1 as SGHRS and CDR2 as YFSETQ. J gave up 0 bases and V 4 bases, and 10 bases lay outside the gene matches. The CDR3 is 16 amino acids. This CDR3 reads CASSPRSTGSSYEQYF. The CDR3 coding sequence is TGCGCCAGCAGCCCGCGATCGACAGGGAGCTCCTACGAGCAGTACTTC.